These 23 T cell receptor beta chains share one sample of origin, sequenced in a study of identical twins. MiXCR, run by TCRdb on the 5' RACE reads, gives a single entry per CDR3 protein. Among about 890,000 distinct CDR3 sequences listed, around an eighth were seen once. This sample was also put to use in a study of yellow fever vaccine responses in identical twins.

Sequencing was performed on PBMCs. Receptors were obtained from a woman between 18 and 30 years old in good health.

This clonotype has just a few counts. CDR3 region: CASSPSRTDRGLKAFF. The CDR3 nucleotides are TGTGCCAGCAGCCCGAGTCGGACCGACAGGGGGTTGAAAGCTTTCTTT. V and J are TRBV14 and TRBJ1-1; 9 bases map to TRBD1. After removal of 4 bases from V and 9 bases from J, the junction contained 15 bases not matched to a gene. The CDR3 length is 16 residues. CDR1 and CDR2 (germline): SGHDN, FVKESK.

The CDR3 sequence is CASTPRDRGTDTQYF. CDR3 bases: TGTGCCAGCACCCCCCGGGACAGGGGCACAGATACGCAGTATTTT. This sequence joins TRBV7-9 and TRBJ2-3, with 9 positions matching TRBD1. The V and J ends lost 7 bases and 1 base, in that order; junction bases with no gene match: 6. Looked up from germline, CDR1 is SEHNR and CDR2 is FQNEAQ (reference sequence). The length of the CDR3 is 15 residues.

The J gene is TRBJ2-1, the V gene TRBV28; D may correspond to TRBD1 or TRBD2 (5 bases each). Trimming stripped 5 bases from V and 4 bases from J, with 15 bases between. CDR1 is MDHEN, CDR2 SYDVKM, per germline. CDR3 length equals 15 residues. The CDR3 DNA follows: TGTGCCAGCAGTCGACGGGACCTTACATACAATGAGCAGTTCTTC. Amino acids: CASSRRDLTYNEQFF.

This clonotype was observed many times. The chain carries TRBV29-1 and TRBJ1-4; TRBD1 is a possible D gene (5 bases). Trimming cost V 6 bases and J 4 bases, with 6 bases left between them. CDR1 is SQVTM and CDR2 is ANQGSEA in the germline V gene. The CDR3 consists of 11 residues. CDR3 protein: CSVGGNEKLFF. CDR3 nucleotides: TGCAGCGTCGGGGGTAATGAAAAACTGTTTTTT.

This rearrangement joins TRBV12-3 or TRBV12-4 to TRBJ2-1; D unclear. The CDR3 has 12 residues. V lost 6 bases to trimming and J lost 11 bases, with 14 bases between them. The CDR3 bases are TGTGCCAGCAGCCCGGACCGCGAGCAGCAGTTCTTC. Amino acid sequence: CASSPDREQQFF.

Details on this clonotype: At one end the junction does not follow the germline gene, possibly because of a read error. The chain employs TRBV10-2 and TRBJ2-7, with D tentatively TRBD1 (5 bases). Germline V gives CDR1 WSHSY, CDR2 SAAADI. The CDR3 runs to 14 residues. The CDR3 bases are TGTGCCTGCACCCAGCAGGGCCTTACCTACGAGCAGTACTTC. Encoded protein: CACTQQGLTYEQYF.

In its sample, this clonotype was seen a few times. V gene TRBV12-3 or TRBV12-4 combines with J gene TRBJ2-5; the D gene is possibly TRBD2 (6 bases). V lost 2 bases to trimming and J lost 2 bases, with 15 bases between them. This CDR3 comprises 16 residues. This CDR3 is CASSLMPGRGQETQYF. CDR3 in DNA: TGTGCCAGCAGTTTAATGCCAGGACGGGGGCAAGAGACCCAGTACTTC.

The genes are TRBV6-1 and TRBJ2-4; TRBD2 is a possible D gene (6 bases). The germline V gene has CDR1 MNHNS and CDR2 SASEGT. This CDR3 comprises 15 residues. Trimming cost V 6 bases and J 1 base, with 13 bases left between them. This CDR3 reads CASSETRWAKNIQYF. In nucleotides, the CDR3 is TGTGCCAGCAGCGAGACTAGATGGGCCAAAAACATTCAGTACTTC.

The chain has TRBV5-5 and TRBJ1-1; D remains unclear. CDR1 is SGHKS, CDR2 YYEKEE, per germline (reference sequence). V was shortened by 0 bases and J by 0 bases, with 15 bases between the two germline ends. CDR3 size: 17 residues. The CDR3 here is CASSLAGSSRLNTEAFF. CDR3 nucleotide sequence: TGTGCCAGCAGCTTGGCCGGTTCATCCCGGCTGAACACTGAAGCTTTCTTT. The full variable domain, with the rest looked up from reference TRBV5-5 and TRBJ1-1, is DAGVTQSPTHLIKTRGQQVTLRCSPISGHKSVSWYQQVLGQGPQFIFQYYEKEERGRGNFPDRFSARQFPNYSSELNVNALLLGDSALYLCASSLAGSSRLNTEAFFGQGTRLTVV.

The sample holds many counts of this clonotype. The V call is TRBV5-1, the J call TRBJ2-2, with D maybe TRBD2 (5 bases). The CDR3 is 13 amino acids. Germline V lookup: CDR1 SGHRS, CDR2 YFSETQ. The V end lost 3 bases, the J end lost 7 bases, and 10 bases lay between the germline ends. The CDR3: CASSWTGIGELFF. In DNA form, the CDR3 reads TGCGCCAGCAGCTGGACGGGAATCGGGGAGCTGTTTTTT.

The chain carries TRBV3-1 and TRBJ2-7, with D uncertain. V shed 0 bases and J shed 3 bases, with 12 bases lying between them. Per germline, CDR1 LGHDT and CDR2 YNNKEL (reference sequence). The CDR3 sequence is 15 residues long. CDR3 nucleotide sequence: TGTGCCAGCAGCCAAGATACCTCCGGATTCTACGAGCAGTACGTC. It encodes CASSQDTSGFYEQYV.

V and J are TRBV9 and TRBJ2-3, with TRBD2 matching 10 bases. J lost 6 bases, V lost 0 bases, and 4 bases had no gene match. The length of the CDR3 is 15 residues. CDR1 and CDR2 (germline): SGDLS, YYNGEE. DNA of the CDR3: TGTGCCAGCAGCGTAGTAGCGGGAGGTGGGGATACGCAGTATTTT. Its protein product is CASSVVAGGGDTQYF.

This chain links TRBV4-1 with TRBJ2-3; possible D gene TRBD1, 7 bases. The CDR3 consists of 17 residues. Germline CDR1 MGHRA, CDR2 YSYEKL. With 0 bases removed from V and 6 bases from J, the gap between germline ends came to 19 bases. This CDR3 is CASSQDPDRAGGDTQYF. The CDR3, as DNA: TGCGCCAGCAGCCAAGATCCCGACCGCGCAGGGGGGGATACGCAGTATTTT.

In this sample, this clonotype turned up a few times. CDR3 protein: CASSSSGGALEKLFF. The CDR3 DNA reads TGTGCCAGCAGCTCGTCGGGGGGGGCGTTGGAAAAACTGTTTTTT. This rearrangement joins TRBV12-3 or TRBV12-4 to TRBJ1-4; tentatively, D is TRBD1 (6 bases). The V end lost 6 bases, the J end lost 8 bases, and 19 bases lay between the germline ends. The CDR3 has 15 amino acids.

This clonotype came up a few times. V usage is TRBV20-1 and J usage is TRBJ2-1; 10 positions match TRBD2. The V segment lost 3 bases and the J segment 10 bases; nucleotides outside the gene matches: 9. The CDR3 loop spans 14 amino acids. Germline CDR1 is DFQATT and CDR2 is SNEGSKA (reference sequence). CDR3 DNA sequence: TGCAGTGCTAGTCTAGTAGCGGGAGGTGGGGAGCAGTTCTTC. Translation: CSASLVAGGGEQFF.

This chain connects TRBV7-9 to TRBJ2-1, with TRBD2 matching over 7 bases. V lost 5 bases to trimming and J lost 0 bases; unmatched junction nucleotides: 10. This CDR3 is 17 amino acids long. Germline V gives CDR1 SEHNR, CDR2 FQNEAQ (reference sequence). CDR3 residues: CASSASTSPRSYNEQFF. In DNA, the CDR3 is TGTGCCAGCAGCGCCTCGACTAGCCCTCGCTCCTACAATGAGCAGTTCTTC. The full variable domain, in which reference TRBV7-9 and TRBJ2-1 provide the parts outside the CDR3, is DTGVSQNPRHKITKRGQNVTFRCDPISEHNRLYWYRQTLGQGPEFLTYFQNEAQLEKSRLLSDRFSAERPKGSFSTLEIQRTEQGDSAMYLCASSASTSPRSYNEQFFGPGTRLTVL.

The chain uses TRBV10-3 and TRBJ2-3; 7 bases line up with TRBD1. V lost 6 bases, J lost 2 bases, and 5 bases stayed unmatched. Germline CDR1 is ENHRY and CDR2 is SYGVKD. The CDR3 length is 14 residues. DNA for the CDR3: TGTGCCATCAGCCACAGGGGCGACACAGATACGCAGTATTTT. Translated, it gives CAISHRGDTDTQYF.

The J gene is TRBJ2-1, the V gene TRBV7-2, with D uncertain. The germline V and J ends were trimmed by 1 base and 10 bases, with 11 bases remaining between them. Germline V gives CDR1 SGHTA, CDR2 FQGNSA. The length of the CDR3 is 13 residues. The CDR3 bases are TGTGCCAGCAGCTTAGTTCCAGCACTGGAGCAGTTCTTC. This codes for CASSLVPALEQFF. Full variable domain (outside the CDR3, taken from reference TRBV7-2 and TRBJ2-1): GAGVSQSPSNKVTEKGKDVELRCDPISGHTALYWYRQSLGQGLEFLIYFQGNSAPDKSGLPSDRFSAERTGGSVSTLTIQRTQQEDSAVYLCASSLVPALEQFFGPGTRLTVL.

V is TRBV28 and J is TRBJ2-3; 9 nucleotides align to TRBD1. Unmatched junction bases numbered 2, after V lost 1 base and J lost 3 bases. The CDR3 runs to 15 residues. Germline CDR1 and CDR2: MDHEN and SYDVKM. The CDR3 sequence: CASSLSGTGTDTQYF. In DNA, the CDR3 is TGTGCCAGCAGTTTATCTGGGACAGGGACAGATACGCAGTATTTT. The whole variable domain, filled in from reference TRBV28 and TRBJ2-3, reads DVKVTQSSRYLVKRTGEKVFLECVQDMDHENMFWYRQDPGLGLRLIYFSYDVKMKEKGDIPEGYSVSREKKERFSLILESASTNQTSMYLCASSLSGTGTDTQYFGPGTRLTVL.

The rearrangement joins TRBV5-1 to TRBJ1-2; TRBD1 agrees at 8 bases. The germline CDR1 and CDR2 sequences are SGHRS and YFSETQ. The V segment lost 2 bases and the J segment 1 base; nucleotides outside the gene matches: 4. This CDR3 has 15 amino acids. The chain's CDR3 is CASSFQGARNYGYTF. Written as DNA, the CDR3 is TGCGCCAGCAGCTTCCAGGGGGCGCGTAACTATGGCTACACCTTC.

There are a few counts of this clonotype. The CDR3 protein is CASSSWTGLGLGETQYF. For the CDR3, the DNA is TGTGCCAGCAGTTCATGGACAGGGCTAGGGTTAGGGGAGACCCAGTACTTC. V is TRBV12-3 or TRBV12-4 and J is TRBJ2-5; 8 bases agree with TRBD1. Trimming removed 4 bases from V and 5 bases from J; junction bases left unmatched: 15. CDR3 size: 17 residues.

This clonotype was seen a handful of times. The chain couples TRBV18 to TRBJ1-1; 7 positions agree with TRBD1. CDR1 and CDR2 from the germline V gene are KGHSH and LQKENI. V dropped 4 bases and J dropped 1; count of bases not matched to a gene: 12. The CDR3 contains 17 residues. The CDR3 coding sequence is TGTGCCAGCTCACTCTCATGGACAGGCAACAAGAACACTGAAGCTTTCTTT. Its protein is CASSLSWTGNKNTEAFF.

At least ten counts were recorded for this clonotype. The DNA of the CDR3 is TGTGCCAGCAGCCAAGGATTCAGGGCTAGCTCCTACGAGCAGTACTTC. Protein sequence: CASSQGFRASSYEQYF. The chain combines TRBV4-2 with TRBJ2-7; TRBD1 might be the D (5 bases). The CDR3 is 16 amino acids. With 1 base removed from V and 0 bases from J, the gap between germline ends came to 13 bases. Germline lookup yields CDR1 LGHNA and CDR2 YNFKEQ.